This TCR beta chain came from a study of blood T cell repertoires in COVID-19. Study-wide background: Some COVID-19 samples were acute and others convalescent; all came from the United States, Italy and Spain.

Enrollment of patients from Seattle took place during active infection, with longitudinal follow-up. The ends were cut back, 0 bases at V and 1 base at J, with 10 bases in the middle. Per the germline V gene, CDR1 is MNHEY and CDR2 is SVGAGI. The CDR3 sequence is 16 residues long. Assay used: immunoSEQ multiplex PCR; TCRdb lists only in-frame clones, some missing. Of roughly 240,000 clones detected, approximately 85% appear once; the ten largest clones hold 4.5% to 6%. The TCR comes from a man aged 50-59 years with COVID-19, enrolled during active disease. This chain uses TRBV6-5 with TRBJ1-3; no definite D call. Input material: peripheral blood. The CDR3 here is CASSYSTQSSGNTIYF. The CDR3 DNA is TGTGCCAGCAGTTACTCGACACAGTCATCTGGAAACACCATATATTTT.